This T cell receptor (beta chain) is drawn from a study of shared clonotypes between healthy human individuals. Study-level information: Each donor's CD4 naive and CD4 memory cells filled three plates apiece, CD8 naive two, and CD8 memory one.

The naive CD8 population came from CD45RO-negative cells selected for CCR7, without terminally differentiated effector memory CD45RA+ cells. Genomic DNA of every subset was divided equally among multiple immunoSEQ plates. This table comes from immunoSEQ multiplex PCR, and its TCRdb copy is limited to in-frame clones, with some not included. The sample includes over 2 million clones, about 95% of them seen just once. This CDR3 spans 14 amino acids. Trimming cost V 8 bases and J 1 base, with 9 bases left between them. Germline-derived CDR1 and CDR2 are MNHNY and SVGAGI (reference sequence). The sample was naive CD8+ T cells sorted from blood. V is TRBV6-6 and J is TRBJ2-6; D is uncertain. This clonotype was obtained from a man between 18 and 35 years old in good health. The CDR3: CASQFFSGANVLTF. Here the CDR3 DNA reads TGTGCCAGCCAATTTTTTTCTGGGGCCAACGTCCTGACTTTC.